This TCR beta chain comes out of a study of blood T cells in healthy people across ages. Study-wide context: Per every two T cells, about one barcoded beta molecule was captured by template switching. Whole-study findings and limits: A roughly linear age-dependent decrease characterized TCR beta diversity per million T cells. A strong correlation was found between TCR beta diversity and the percentage of naive T cells.

Notes on this clonotype: Its antigen is currently unknown.

Combining a sample-barcoded 5' primer with a J-beta primer mix, a second PCR ran for about 7 to 11 cycles. Samples each returned at least 3 million CDR3-containing paired-end reads. TCRdb re-called the 5' RACE reads with MiXCR, one entry per CDR3 protein. The table includes 1.5 million to 2 million distinct CDR3 sequences, roughly 49% detected once. Deletions cut 8 bases from V and 4 bases from J, with 18 bases between. The germline CDR1 and CDR2 sequences are ENHRY and SYGVKD. The length of the CDR3 is 15 residues. The sequencing input was blood. This TCR was recovered from a woman between 35 and 50 years old in good health. The chain couples TRBV10-3 to TRBJ2-1; D may be TRBD1 (6 bases). The CDR3 is CAIPGRDIAYNEQFF. DNA of the CDR3: TGTGCCATCCCCGGACGGGACATAGCTTACAATGAGCAGTTCTTC.